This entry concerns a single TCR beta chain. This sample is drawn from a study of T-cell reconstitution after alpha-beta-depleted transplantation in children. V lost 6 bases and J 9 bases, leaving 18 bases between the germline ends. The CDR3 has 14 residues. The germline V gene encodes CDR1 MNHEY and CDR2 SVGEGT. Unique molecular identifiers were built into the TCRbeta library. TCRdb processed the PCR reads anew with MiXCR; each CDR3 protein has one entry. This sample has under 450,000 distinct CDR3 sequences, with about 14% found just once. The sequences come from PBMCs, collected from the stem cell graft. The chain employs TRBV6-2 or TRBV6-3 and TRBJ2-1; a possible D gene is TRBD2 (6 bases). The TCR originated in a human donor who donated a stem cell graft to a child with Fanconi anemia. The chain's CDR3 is CASRLPTSGSEQFF. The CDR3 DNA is TGTGCCAGCAGATTACCCACCTCCGGGAGTGAGCAGTTCTTC.